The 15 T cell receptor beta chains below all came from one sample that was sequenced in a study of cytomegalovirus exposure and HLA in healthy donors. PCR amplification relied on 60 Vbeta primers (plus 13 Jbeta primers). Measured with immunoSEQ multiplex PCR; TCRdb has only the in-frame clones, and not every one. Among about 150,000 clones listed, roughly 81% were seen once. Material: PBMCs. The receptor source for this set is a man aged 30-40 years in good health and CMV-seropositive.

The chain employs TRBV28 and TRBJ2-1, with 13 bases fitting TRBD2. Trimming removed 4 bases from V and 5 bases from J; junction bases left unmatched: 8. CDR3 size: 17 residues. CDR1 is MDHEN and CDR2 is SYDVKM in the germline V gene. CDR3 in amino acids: CASSSPRGLAGDNEQFF. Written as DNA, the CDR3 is TGTGCCAGCAGTTCCCCCCGTGGACTAGCGGGAGACAATGAGCAGTTCTTC.

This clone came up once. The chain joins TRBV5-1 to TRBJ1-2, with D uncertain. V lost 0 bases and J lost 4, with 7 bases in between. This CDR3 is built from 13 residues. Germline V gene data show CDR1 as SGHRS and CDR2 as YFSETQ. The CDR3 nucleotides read TGCGCCAGCAGCTTGGGGTTCAGCTATGGCTACACCTTC. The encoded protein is CASSLGFSYGYTF. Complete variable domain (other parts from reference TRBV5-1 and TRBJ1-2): KAGVTQTPRYLIKTRGQQVTLSCSPISGHRSVSWYQQTPGQGLQFLFEYFSETQRNKGNFPGRFSGRQFSNSRSEMNVSTLELGDSALYLCASSLGFSYGYTFGSGTRLTVV.

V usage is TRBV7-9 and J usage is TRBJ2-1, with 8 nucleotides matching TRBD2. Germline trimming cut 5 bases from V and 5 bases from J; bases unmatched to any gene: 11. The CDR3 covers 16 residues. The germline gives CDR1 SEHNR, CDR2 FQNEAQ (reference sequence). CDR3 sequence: CASSHSSSGRDNEQFF. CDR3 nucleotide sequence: TGTGCCAGCAGCCATAGCTCTAGCGGGCGCGACAATGAGCAGTTCTTC. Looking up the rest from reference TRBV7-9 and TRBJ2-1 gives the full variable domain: DTGVSQNPRHKITKRGQNVTFRCDPISEHNRLYWYRQTLGQGPEFLTYFQNEAQLEKSRLLSDRFSAERPKGSFSTLEIQRTEQGDSAMYLCASSHSSSGRDNEQFFGPGTRLTVL.

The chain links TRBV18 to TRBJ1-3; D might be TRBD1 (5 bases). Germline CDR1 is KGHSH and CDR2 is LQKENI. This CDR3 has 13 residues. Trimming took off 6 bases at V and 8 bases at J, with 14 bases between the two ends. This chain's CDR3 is CASSQGLVDTIYF. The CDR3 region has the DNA TGTGCCAGCTCGCAGGGCTTAGTGGACACCATATATTTT.

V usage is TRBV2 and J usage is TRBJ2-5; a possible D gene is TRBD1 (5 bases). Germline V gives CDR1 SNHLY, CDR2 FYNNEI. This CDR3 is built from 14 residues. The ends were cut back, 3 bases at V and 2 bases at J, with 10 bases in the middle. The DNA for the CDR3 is TGTGCCAGCAGTGATACAGGCAATCAAGAGACCCAGTACTTC. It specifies CASSDTGNQETQYF.

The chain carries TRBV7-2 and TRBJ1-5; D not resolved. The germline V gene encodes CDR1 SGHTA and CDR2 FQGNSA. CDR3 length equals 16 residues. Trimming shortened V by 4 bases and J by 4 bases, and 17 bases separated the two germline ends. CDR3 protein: CASSYRASGWNQPQHF. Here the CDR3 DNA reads TGTGCCAGCAGCTACAGAGCTTCGGGGTGGAATCAGCCCCAGCATTTT. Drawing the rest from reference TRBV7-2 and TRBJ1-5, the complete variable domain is GAGVSQSPSNKVTEKGKDVELRCDPISGHTALYWYRQSLGQGLEFLIYFQGNSAPDKSGLPSDRFSAERTGGSVSTLTIQRTQQEDSAVYLCASSYRASGWNQPQHFGDGTRLSIL.

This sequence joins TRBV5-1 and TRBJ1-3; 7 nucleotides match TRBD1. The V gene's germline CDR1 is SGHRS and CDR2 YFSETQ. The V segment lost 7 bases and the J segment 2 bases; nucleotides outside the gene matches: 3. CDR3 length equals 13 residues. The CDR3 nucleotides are TGCGCCAGCCGACAGGGAGCTGGAAACACCATATATTTT. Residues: CASRQGAGNTIYF.

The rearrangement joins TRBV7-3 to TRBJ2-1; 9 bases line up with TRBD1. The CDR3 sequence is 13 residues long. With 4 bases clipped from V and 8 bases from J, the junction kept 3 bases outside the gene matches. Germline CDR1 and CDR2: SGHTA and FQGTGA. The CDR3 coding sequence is TGTGCCAGCAGCTCGGACAGGGGCTATGAGCAGTTCTTC. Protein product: CASSSDRGYEQFF.

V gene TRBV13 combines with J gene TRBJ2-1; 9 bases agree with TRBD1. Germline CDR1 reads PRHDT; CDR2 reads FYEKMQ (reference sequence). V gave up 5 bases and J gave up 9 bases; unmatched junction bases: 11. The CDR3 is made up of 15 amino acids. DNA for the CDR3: TGTGCCAGCAGCCCCGAATCGGGACAGGGACTTGAGCAGTTCTTC. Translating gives CASSPESGQGLEQFF.

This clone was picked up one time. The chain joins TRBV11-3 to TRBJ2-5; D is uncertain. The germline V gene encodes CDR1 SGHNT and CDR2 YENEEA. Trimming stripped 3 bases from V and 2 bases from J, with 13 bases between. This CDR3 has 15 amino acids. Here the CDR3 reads CASSFWSGQQETQYF. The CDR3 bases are TGTGCCAGCAGCTTTTGGTCTGGGCAGCAAGAGACCCAGTACTTC.

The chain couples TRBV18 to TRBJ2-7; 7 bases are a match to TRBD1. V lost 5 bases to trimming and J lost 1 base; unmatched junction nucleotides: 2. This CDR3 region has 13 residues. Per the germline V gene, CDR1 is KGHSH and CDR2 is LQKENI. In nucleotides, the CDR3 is TGTGCCAGCTCATCGGGACAGTCCTACGAGCAGTACGTC. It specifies CASSSGQSYEQYV.

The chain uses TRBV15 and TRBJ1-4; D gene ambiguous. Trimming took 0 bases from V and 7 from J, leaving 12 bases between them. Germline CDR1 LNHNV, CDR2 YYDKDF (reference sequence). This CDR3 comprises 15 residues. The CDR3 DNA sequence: TGTGCCACCAGCAGAGATCGAGGGAACGGTGAAAAACTGTTTTTT. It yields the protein CATSRDRGNGEKLFF.

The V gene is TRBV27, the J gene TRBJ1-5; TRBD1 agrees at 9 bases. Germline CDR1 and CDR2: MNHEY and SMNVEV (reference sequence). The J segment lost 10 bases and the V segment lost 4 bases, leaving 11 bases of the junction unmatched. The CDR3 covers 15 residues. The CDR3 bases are TGTGCCAGCAGTTCAAAAACTGCGGACAGGGGACCCCAGCATTTT. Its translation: CASSSKTADRGPQHF.

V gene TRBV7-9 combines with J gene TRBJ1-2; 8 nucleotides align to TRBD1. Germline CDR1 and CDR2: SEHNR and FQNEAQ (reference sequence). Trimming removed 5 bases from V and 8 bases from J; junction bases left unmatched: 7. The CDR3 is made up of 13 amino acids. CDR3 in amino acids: CASSETGVKGYTF. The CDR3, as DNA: TGTGCCAGCAGCGAGACAGGGGTGAAAGGCTACACCTTC.

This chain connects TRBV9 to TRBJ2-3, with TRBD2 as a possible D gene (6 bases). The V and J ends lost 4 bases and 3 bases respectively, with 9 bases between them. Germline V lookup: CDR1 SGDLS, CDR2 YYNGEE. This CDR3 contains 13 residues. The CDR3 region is CASSLTRTDTQYF. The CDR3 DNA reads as TGTGCCAGCAGCTTGACTAGGACAGATACGCAGTATTTT.